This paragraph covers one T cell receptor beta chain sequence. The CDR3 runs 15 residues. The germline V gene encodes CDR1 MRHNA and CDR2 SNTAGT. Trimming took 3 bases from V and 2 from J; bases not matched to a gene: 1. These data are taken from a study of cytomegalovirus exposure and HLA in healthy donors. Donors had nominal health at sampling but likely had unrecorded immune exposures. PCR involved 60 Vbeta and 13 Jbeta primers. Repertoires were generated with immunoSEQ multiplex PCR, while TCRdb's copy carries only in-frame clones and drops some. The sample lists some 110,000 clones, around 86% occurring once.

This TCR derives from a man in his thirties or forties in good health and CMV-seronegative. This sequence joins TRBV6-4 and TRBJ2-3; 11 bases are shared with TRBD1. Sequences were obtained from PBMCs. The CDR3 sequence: CASSEDRGPTDTQYF. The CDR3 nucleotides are TGTGCCAGCAGTGAGGACAGGGGGCCCACAGATACGCAGTATTTT.